This T cell receptor beta chain derives from a study of identical twins. TCRdb fed the 5' RACE reads into MiXCR, producing one record per CDR3 protein. The sample includes approximately 630,000 distinct CDR3 sequences, roughly 7.1% seen only once; the top ten take 1.5% to 2%. Healthy Caucasians, and only they, were the donors. The CDR3 length is 14 residues. CDR1 is SGHRS, CDR2 YFSETQ, per germline. V was clipped by 0 bases and J by 4 bases, with 11 bases between them. Of note for this clonotype: Its cognate antigen is unknown.

Overall study results and limits: Cord blood beta clonotypes that were abundant carried fewer insertions, and memory repertoires showed no such trend.

A further study also used this sample, focusing on yellow fever vaccine responses in identical twins. That study adds: Vaccine T cell responses of twins reportedly seemed partly convergent and partly personalized.

The chain has TRBV5-1 and TRBJ2-7; the D gene is possibly TRBD1 (6 bases). This clonotype was obtained from a woman aged 18 to 35 in good health. The material sequenced was PBMCs. The CDR3 here is CASSLGSQGYEQYF. In DNA form, the CDR3 reads TGCGCCAGCAGCTTGGGGAGCCAGGGGTACGAGCAGTACTTC.